This TCR beta chain was sequenced in a study of blood T cells in healthy people across ages. For this clonotype: Its specificity is unknown.

Germline assignment: CDR1 DFQATT and CDR2 SNEGSKA (reference sequence). V lost 5 bases and J 0 bases, leaving 9 bases between the germline ends. The CDR3 consists of 13 residues. The second PCR ran about 6 to 12 cycles with a sample-barcoded 5' primer and J-beta primers. A single record per CDR3 protein comes from TCRdb applying MiXCR to the 5' RACE reads. The top ten hold about a fifth of the sample, which has fewer than 1,000,000 distinct CDR3 sequences, under 45% seen once. Study-wide results and caveats: Estimates of diversity drawn from one million T cells were considered underestimates. Diversity of TCR beta per million T cells declined in a roughly linear way with age.

The sample was blood. V and J are TRBV20-1 and TRBJ2-3; D may be TRBD1 or TRBD2 (6 bases each). This sequence was found in a man between 60 and 70 years old in good health. CDR3 amino acids: CSAQGTSTDTQYF. CDR3 nucleotides: TGCAGTGCTCAGGGGACTAGCACAGATACGCAGTATTTT.